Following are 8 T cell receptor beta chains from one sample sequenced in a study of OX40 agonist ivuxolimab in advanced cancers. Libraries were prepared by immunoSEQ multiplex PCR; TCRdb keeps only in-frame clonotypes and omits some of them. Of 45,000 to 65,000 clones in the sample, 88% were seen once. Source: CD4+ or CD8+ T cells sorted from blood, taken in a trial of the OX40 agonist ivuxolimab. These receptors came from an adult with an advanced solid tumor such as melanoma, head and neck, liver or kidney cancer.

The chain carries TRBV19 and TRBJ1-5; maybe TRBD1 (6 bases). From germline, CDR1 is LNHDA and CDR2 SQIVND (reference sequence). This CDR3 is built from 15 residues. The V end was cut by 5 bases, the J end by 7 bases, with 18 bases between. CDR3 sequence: CASSLQGLERQPQHF. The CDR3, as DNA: TGTGCCAGTAGTCTACAGGGTTTGGAAAGGCAGCCCCAGCATTTT.

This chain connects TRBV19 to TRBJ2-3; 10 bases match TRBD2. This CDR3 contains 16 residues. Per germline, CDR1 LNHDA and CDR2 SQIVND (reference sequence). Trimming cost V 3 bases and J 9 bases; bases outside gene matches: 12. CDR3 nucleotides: TGTGCCAGTAGTATGAGGACTAGCGGTCCACCAGCGACGCAGTATTTT. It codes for CASSMRTSGPPATQYF.

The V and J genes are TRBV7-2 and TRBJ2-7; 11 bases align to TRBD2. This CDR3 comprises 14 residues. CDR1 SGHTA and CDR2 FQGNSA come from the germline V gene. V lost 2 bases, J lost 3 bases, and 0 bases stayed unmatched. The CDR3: CASSLTSGSYEQYF. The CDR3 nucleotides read TGTGCCAGCAGCTTAACTAGCGGGAGCTACGAGCAGTACTTC.

Written as DNA, the CDR3 is TGTGGAACACTAGCGACTAGCACAGATACGCAGTATTTT. Its translation: CGTLATSTDTQYF. The chain uses TRBV28 and TRBJ2-3, with TRBD2 matching over 7 bases. Germline lookup yields CDR1 MDHEN and CDR2 SYDVKM. The CDR3 is 13 amino acids.

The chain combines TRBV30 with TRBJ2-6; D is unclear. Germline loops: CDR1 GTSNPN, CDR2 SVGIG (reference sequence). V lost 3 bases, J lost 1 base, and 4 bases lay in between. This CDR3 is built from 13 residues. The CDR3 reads CAWRRSGANVLTF. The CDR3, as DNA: TGTGCCTGGAGGCGTTCTGGGGCCAACGTCCTGACTTTC. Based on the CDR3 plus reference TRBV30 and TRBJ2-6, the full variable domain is SQTIHQWPATLVQPVGSPLSLECTVEGTSNPNLYWYRQAAGRGLQLLFYSVGIGQISSEVPQNLSASRPQDRQFILSSKKLLLSDSGFYLCAWRRSGANVLTFGAGSRLTVL.

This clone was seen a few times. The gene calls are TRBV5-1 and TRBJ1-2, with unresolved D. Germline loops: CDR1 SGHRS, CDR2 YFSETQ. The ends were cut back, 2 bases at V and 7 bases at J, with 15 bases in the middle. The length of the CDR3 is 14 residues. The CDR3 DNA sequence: TGCGCCAGCAGCTTAGGCGAGAACCTCTCTGGCTACACCTTC. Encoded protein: CASSLGENLSGYTF.

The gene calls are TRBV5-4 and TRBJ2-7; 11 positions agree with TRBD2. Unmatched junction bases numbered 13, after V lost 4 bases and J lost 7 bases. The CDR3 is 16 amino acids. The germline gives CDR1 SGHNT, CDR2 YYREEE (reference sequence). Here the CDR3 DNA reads TGTGCCAGCAGCATACCCACCGGGACTAGCGGTGTGGAGCAGTACTTC. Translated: CASSIPTGTSGVEQYF.

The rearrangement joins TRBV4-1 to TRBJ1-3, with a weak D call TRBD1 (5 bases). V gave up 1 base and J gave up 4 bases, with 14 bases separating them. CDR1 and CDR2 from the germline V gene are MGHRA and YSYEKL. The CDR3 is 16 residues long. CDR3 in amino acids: CASSQGTAGGGNTIYF. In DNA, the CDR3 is TGCGCCAGCAGCCAAGGGACTGCCGGGGGGGGAAACACCATATATTTT.